This entry describes one TCR beta chain. This clonotype was observed many times. Its cognate antigen has yet to be identified. Per-nucleotide qualities are absent, and no much larger clonotype sits a single base away. CDR1 DFQATT and CDR2 SNEGSKA are derived from the germline V gene (reference sequence). Counted from cysteine to phenylalanine, this CDR3 has 15 amino acids. The retained sequence is limited to the CDR3, 45 bases, with the frame set at the first base. Germline trimming: 1 base from V, 1 base from J; junction bases outside gene matches: 2. The library was produced with 5' RACE. Sequencing was performed on an Illumina HiSeq 2500. The second PCR ran for roughly 7 to 12 cycles and used a J-beta primer mix along with a sample-barcoded 5' primer. A template-switch 5' adaptor carrying 12 random nucleotides introduced a unique molecular identifier onto each TCR beta cDNA molecule. Each sample yielded at least 3 million CDR3-containing paired-end reads. First-strand cDNA synthesis was performed from all RNA using the Mint cDNA synthesis kit, with priming by a TRBC-specific oligonucleotide. After uracil-DNA glycosylase treatment, a first 18-cycle PCR used universal primers M1SS and BC2_uni_R on all cDNA. The authors' analysis ran thus. For normalization, 1 million high-quality reads were randomly selected from each sample, with every read carrying a distinct molecular identifier. Reads with shared molecular identifiers were discarded instead of being binned into consensus sequences. MiTCR, run with a Q25 quality threshold and the strictest error-elimination algorithm, handled CDR3 identification, clonotype clustering and error correction. A nonparametric unseen species model with Euler transformation was used to estimate a lower bound on total TCR beta diversity. TCRdb itself trimmed the public reads at Q25 with fastp, ran MiXCR and retained productive beta chains. Every distinct CDR3 protein forms one entry, paired with its most common genes and DNA. TCRdb's processing, not the authors', yielded these V and J calls. The sample table lists over 1,300,000 distinct CDR3 sequences, approximately 59% of them with a count of one. Together, the top ten hold over 5% of the sample.

The entry originates in a study of blood T cells in healthy people across ages (dated by TCRdb to the mid-2010s). Regarding the research as a whole: Template switching captured roughly one uniquely barcoded TCR beta cDNA molecule per two T cells in model experiments. Using deep sequencing normalized with unique cDNA molecular identifiers, the study measured how TCR beta repertoire diversity changes with age. Donors were grouped into four age groups: young (average about 15 years), middle-aged (39), aged (approximately 67) and long-lived (less than 85). Donors of different ages were randomly distributed across sequencing lanes to avoid experimental bias. Two additional independent replicas of 1 million unique cDNA reads from the same blood draw were analyzed for two donors (one aged 18 to 30 and one aged 80 or older).

Summary of the overall study and its limitations: Observed TCR beta diversity per million T cells fell roughly linearly with age, and a significant reduction was already apparent by age around 40. Because the CMV infection status of the donors was unknown, age-related changes in expanded clonotypes may potentially have been confounded. Compared with the aged group, more naive CD4+ T cells, fewer expanded clones and increased TCR diversity were shown by the long-lived group, suggesting age selection. There was a strong correlation between observed TCR beta diversity and the percentage of naive T cells measured by flow cytometry. Total diversity estimates from one million sequenced T cells were considered lower bounds and underestimates. Because profiling used bulk unsorted PBMCs, naive and antigen-experienced compartments could not be compared conclusively.

Systemically healthy Caucasian individuals from Russia, approximately 39 in total and aged roughly 6 to 95 years, were included as donors. Each donor gave around 9 milliliters of peripheral blood, collected into EDTA-treated Vacutainer tubes. Ficoll-Paque density-gradient centrifugation was used to isolate PBMCs, with at least 7 million obtained per sample. Total RNA was extracted from PBMCs with Trizol reagent, with at least 5.5 micrograms obtained per sample. Naive CD45RAhigh/CD27high T cell percentages were measured by flow cytometry on a PBMC aliquot from every donor. The sample comprised blood. The V and J genes are TRBV20-1 and TRBJ2-7; a stretch of 12 junction bases matches TRBD2. This sequence was found in a man younger than 35 in good health. At the DNA level, the sequence is TGCAGTGCTAGAGGGACTAGCGGGGATTCCTACGAGCAGTACTTC. Translated, it gives CSARGTSGDSYEQYF.